This T cell receptor beta chain appears in the sequencing data of a study of blood T cell repertoires in COVID-19. About the study: The study drew acute and convalescent COVID-19 samples from the United States, Italy and Spain. The cDNA or gDNA used as material had been derived from T cells, B-cell-depleted T cells, or PBMCs.

The CDR3 totals 14 residues. V was clipped by 4 bases and J by 3 bases, with 9 bases between them. The germline V gene has CDR1 SEHNR and CDR2 FQNEAQ (reference sequence). Methods used by the authors: Reference gene primer amplification gave nucleated cell count estimates. The assay was immunoSEQ multiplex PCR, and TCRdb's table has in-frame clones only and misses some. V and J calls and clone size follow that table, whereas D and trimming were derived from the DNA. Of roughly 380,000 clones in the sample, over 85% were seen once. Sequencing was carried out using peripheral blood. The chain carries TRBV7-9 and TRBJ2-2, with D maybe TRBD1 (6 bases). This TCR was sampled from a woman aged 60 to 75 with COVID-19, enrolled during active disease. CDR3: CASSSTGYTGELFF. The CDR3 coding sequence is TGTGCCAGCAGCTCCACAGGGTACACCGGGGAGCTGTTTTTT.